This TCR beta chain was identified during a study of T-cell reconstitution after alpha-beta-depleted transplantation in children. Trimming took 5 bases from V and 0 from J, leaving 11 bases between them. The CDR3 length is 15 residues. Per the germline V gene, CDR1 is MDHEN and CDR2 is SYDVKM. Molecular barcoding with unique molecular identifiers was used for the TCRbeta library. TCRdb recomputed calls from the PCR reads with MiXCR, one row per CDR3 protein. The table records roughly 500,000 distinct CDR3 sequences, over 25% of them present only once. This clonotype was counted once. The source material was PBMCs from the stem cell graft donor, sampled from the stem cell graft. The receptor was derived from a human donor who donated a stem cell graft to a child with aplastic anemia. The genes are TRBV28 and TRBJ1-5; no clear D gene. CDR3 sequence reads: CASSPADLSNQPQHF. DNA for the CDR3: TGTGCCAGCAGTCCCGCGGACCTTAGCAATCAGCCCCAGCATTTT. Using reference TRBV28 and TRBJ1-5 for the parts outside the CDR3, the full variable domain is DVKVTQSSRYLVKRTGEKVFLECVQDMDHENMFWYRQDPGLGLRLIYFSYDVKMKEKGDIPEGYSVSREKKERFSLILESASTNQTSMYLCASSPADLSNQPQHFGDGTRLSIL.